These 3 T cell receptor beta chains were all obtained from the same sample, sequenced in a study of blood T cell repertoires in COVID-19 (dated by TCRdb to about 2020). Receptors were amplified or captured by the immunoSEQ multiplex PCR assay. TCRdb stores this immuneACCESS table with in-frame sequences only. Part of the clones is absent; in the studies checked, under half of the shortfall reflects unresolved V genes, and no reason is known for the rest. The sample records 350,000 or so clones, more than 70% of which are singletons. Around 3.9% of the sample belongs to the ten largest clones. The sample consisted of peripheral blood. The receptors were gathered from a woman aged 55-69 years with COVID-19, enrolled during active disease.

This clone was observed a few times. The CDR3 DNA sequence: TGTGCCAGCAGCTTACAGGCGACTGGAAACACCATATATTTT. Translating gives CASSLQATGNTIYF. This chain connects TRBV7-9 to TRBJ1-3; D is unresolved. V was shortened by 2 bases and J by 2 bases, with 7 bases between the two germline ends. The CDR3 contains 14 residues. Germline loops: CDR1 SEHNR, CDR2 FQNEAQ (reference sequence). Full variable domain (missing parts from reference TRBV7-9 and TRBJ1-3): DTGVSQNPRHKITKRGQNVTFRCDPISEHNRLYWYRQTLGQGPEFLTYFQNEAQLEKSRLLSDRFSAERPKGSFSTLEIQRTEQGDSAMYLCASSLQATGNTIYFGEGSWLTVV.

Here the CDR3 DNA reads TGTGCCAGCAGCTACGGACAGACCTACGAGCAGTACTTC. Translation: CASSYGQTYEQYF. The chain carries TRBV7-9 and TRBJ2-7; weak D call: TRBD1 (6 bases). Germline V CDR1 and CDR2: SEHNR, FQNEAQ (reference sequence). With 4 bases removed from V and 2 bases from J, the gap between germline ends came to 9 bases. The CDR3 has 13 amino acids.

J is TRBJ1-2 and V is TRBV14; 7 bases line up with TRBD1. CDR3 length: 14 amino acids. V lost 6 bases, J lost 8 bases, and 12 bases stayed unmatched. Germline CDR1 is SGHDN and CDR2 is FVKESK. The CDR3 region is CASRQAGGYGGYTF. CDR3 DNA sequence: TGTGCCAGCAGACAGGCAGGGGGATACGGAGGCTACACCTTC.